Presented here are 17 T cell receptor beta chains from one specimen sequenced in a study of T cell changes during pregnancy in multiple sclerosis. Method: immunoSEQ multiplex PCR; TCRdb's copy keeps in-frame clones and lacks some. The table has 90,000 to 120,000 clones, roughly 92% seen once. Sequencing used peripheral blood, obtained in the third trimester of pregnancy. The receptors here all came from a female donor in good health, enrolled as a control in a pregnancy study.

V usage is TRBV27 and J usage is TRBJ1-5; TRBD1 is a possible D gene (5 bases). The ends were cut back, 5 bases at V and 5 bases at J, with 19 bases in the middle. CDR1 is MNHEY, CDR2 SMNVEV, per germline (reference sequence). The CDR3 totals 16 residues. The chain's CDR3 is CASSPTRGRGDQPQHF. The DNA of the CDR3 is TGTGCCAGCAGTCCCACCCGTGGGAGGGGCGATCAGCCCCAGCATTTT.

This chain joins TRBV6-6 and TRBJ1-1; tentative D call: TRBD1 (5 bases). The V end was cut by 2 bases, the J end by 1 base, with 11 bases between. The V gene's germline CDR1 is MNHNY and CDR2 SVGAGI (reference sequence). The CDR3 is 15 residues long. The CDR3 protein is CASSYSGTANTEAFF. DNA of the CDR3: TGTGCCAGCAGTTACAGCGGGACCGCGAACACTGAAGCTTTCTTT.

V gene TRBV6-6 combines with J gene TRBJ1-5; 7 positions match TRBD1. Per germline, CDR1 MNHNY and CDR2 SVGAGI (reference sequence). The CDR3 has 15 amino acids. J gave up 8 bases and V 2 bases, and 9 bases lay outside the gene matches. CDR3 amino acids: CASSYLDRAAEPQHF. CDR3 nucleotides: TGTGCCAGCAGTTACCTCGACAGGGCCGCCGAGCCCCAGCATTTT.

This chain joins TRBV7-9 and TRBJ1-2; TRBD1 might be the D (5 bases). Germline V gene lookup returns CDR1 SEHNR and CDR2 FQNEAQ (reference sequence). V was cut by 1 base and J by 6 bases, with 9 bases left in between. This CDR3 spans 13 amino acids. The CDR3 DNA follows: TGTGCCAGCAGCTTAGGGGGGGGGAATGGCTACACCTTC. Translation: CASSLGGGNGYTF.

The J gene is TRBJ1-1, the V gene TRBV11-3; D not resolved. Germline V gives CDR1 SGHNT, CDR2 YENEEA. The length of the CDR3 is 13 residues. Trimming stripped 5 bases from V and 1 base from J, with 8 bases between. CDR3 region: CASSRESNTEAFF. CDR3 nucleotide sequence: TGTGCCAGCAGCCGAGAGTCGAACACTGAAGCTTTCTTT.

This chain uses TRBV11-2 with TRBJ2-5, with TRBD2 matching 13 bases. Germline-derived CDR1 and CDR2 are SGHAT and FQNNGV. V lost 5 bases, J lost 4 bases, and 1 base stayed unmatched. This CDR3 is built from 14 residues. The CDR3 nucleotides are TGTGCCAGCAGCAGACTAGCGGGGGGAGAGACCCAGTACTTC. It yields the protein CASSRLAGGETQYF.

This chain joins TRBV5-4 and TRBJ1-1; no definite D call. The CDR3 runs to 13 residues. The ends were cut back, 2 bases at V and 4 bases at J, with 9 bases in the middle. Per germline, CDR1 SGHNT and CDR2 YYREEE (reference sequence). As DNA, the CDR3 is TGTGCCAGCAGCTTTCGGGGAGGCACTGAAGCTTTCTTT. This encodes CASSFRGGTEAFF.

This chain joins TRBV9 and TRBJ1-2; 8 nucleotides match TRBD1. CDR3 length equals 15 residues. V lost 0 bases to trimming and J lost 8 bases; unmatched junction nucleotides: 9. Per the germline V gene, CDR1 is SGDLS and CDR2 is YYNGEE. CDR3 in amino acids: CASSVAGQGAGGYTF. Here the CDR3 DNA reads TGTGCCAGCAGCGTAGCTGGACAGGGTGCAGGCGGCTACACCTTC. The variable domain in full, with the rest retrieved from reference TRBV9 and TRBJ1-2, is DSGVTQTPKHLITATGQRVTLRCSPRSGDLSVYWYQQSLDQGLQFLIQYYNGEERAKGNILERFSAQQFPDLHSELNLSSLELGDSALYFCASSVAGQGAGGYTFGSGTRLTVV.

The DNA for the CDR3 is TGTGCCAGCAGTTATACAGGGAGTACAGATACGCAGTATTTT. Amino acid sequence: CASSYTGSTDTQYF. The V call is TRBV6-5, the J call TRBJ2-3; D is possibly TRBD1 (6 bases). Deletions cut 3 bases from V and 3 bases from J, with 10 bases between. This CDR3 comprises 14 residues. CDR1 is MNHEY, CDR2 SVGAGI, per germline.

The chain has TRBV7-2 and TRBJ2-2; 10 bases align to TRBD1. CDR1 is SGHTA and CDR2 is FQGNSA in the germline V gene. The V and J ends lost 2 bases and 2 bases, in that order; junction bases with no gene match: 5. The CDR3 extends over 17 amino acids. The CDR3 DNA is TGTGCCAGCAGCTTATCGGGGACAGGGGTAAACACCGGGGAGCTGTTTTTT. Its protein is CASSLSGTGVNTGELFF.

This chain joins TRBV9 and TRBJ2-1, with TRBD2 matching over 12 bases. Trimming at V came to 0 bases and at J to 9 bases, leaving 4 bases not matched to a gene. This CDR3 is 15 amino acids long. CDR1 and CDR2 (germline): SGDLS, YYNGEE. This CDR3 is CASSVGLAGGSEQFF. DNA for the CDR3: TGTGCCAGCAGCGTAGGGCTAGCGGGGGGGAGTGAGCAGTTCTTC.

This chain connects TRBV11-3 to TRBJ1-4, with D tentatively TRBD1 (5 bases). The CDR3 consists of 16 residues. Trimming took off 5 bases at V and 0 bases at J, with 13 bases between the two ends. Per the germline V gene, CDR1 is SGHNT and CDR2 is YENEEA. CDR3 in DNA: TGTGCCAGCAGCCCCTCCCCGACAGCAACTAATGAAAAACTGTTTTTT. This encodes CASSPSPTATNEKLFF.

The chain carries TRBV30 and TRBJ2-2, with a weak D call TRBD1 (6 bases). This CDR3 region has 15 residues. V shed 2 bases and J shed 5 bases, with 15 bases lying between them. Germline CDR1 reads GTSNPN; CDR2 reads SVGIG (reference sequence). The CDR3 coding sequence is TGTGCCTGGAGTTCAGGGGTTGCAGGTACCGGGGAGCTGTTTTTT. As protein: CAWSSGVAGTGELFF.

The J gene is TRBJ2-7, the V gene TRBV7-9; 8 positions agree with TRBD2. Germline lookup yields CDR1 SEHNR and CDR2 FQNEAQ (reference sequence). J lost 0 bases, V lost 6 bases, and 13 bases had no gene match. This CDR3 contains 17 residues. The DNA of the CDR3 is TGTGCCAGCAGTGCCGACCGCGGGGGGCTCCCCTCCTACGAGCAGTACTTC. Its translation: CASSADRGGLPSYEQYF.

The chain employs TRBV15 and TRBJ2-7, with TRBD2 as a possible D gene (7 bases). There are 16 residues in the CDR3. Trimming took off 4 bases at V and 3 bases at J, with 19 bases between the two ends. Germline assignment: CDR1 LNHNV and CDR2 YYDKDF (reference sequence). The CDR3: CATSTRGGDSYYEQYF. CDR3 nucleotides: TGTGCCACCAGCACTAGGGGGGGGGACTCCTACTACGAGCAGTACTTC.

This rearrangement joins TRBV7-8 to TRBJ1-2, with D maybe TRBD1 (6 bases). This CDR3 spans 15 amino acids. The germline V gene has CDR1 SGHVS and CDR2 FQNEAQ. The V and J ends lost 3 bases and 3 bases respectively, with 14 bases between them. The CDR3 sequence: CASSFKEGGDYGYTF. The CDR3 DNA reads as TGTGCCAGCAGCTTTAAGGAGGGGGGGGACTATGGCTACACCTTC.

This chain connects TRBV4-1 to TRBJ1-4; no firm D call. CDR3 length: 17 amino acids. Germline CDR1 and CDR2: MGHRA and YSYEKL. The germline V and J ends were trimmed by 6 bases and 4 bases, with 21 bases remaining between them. The CDR3 nucleotides read TGCGCCAGCAGTTTTAGTGTTCCGACGCAGCGTAATGAAAAACTGTTTTTT. As protein: CASSFSVPTQRNEKLFF.